The entry below gives a single TCR beta chain sequence along with its context. Its matching antigen is unknown. All the people who gave samples were healthy bone marrow donors. The germline gives CDR1 ENHRY, CDR2 SYGVKD. This CDR3 region has 14 residues. Trimming removed 10 bases from V and 7 bases from J, with 22 bases in between. 60 Vbeta and 13 Jbeta primers were used in PCR. Repertoires were generated with immunoSEQ multiplex PCR, while TCRdb's copy carries only in-frame clones and drops some. The table records about 93,000 clones, approximately 60% of them present only once. The data stem from a study of cytomegalovirus exposure and HLA in healthy donors. Study observations and caveats: Highly shared variants forming one cluster were likely a sequencing artifact.

The TCR was taken from a boy under 18 in good health and CMV-seropositive. The sequenced sample consisted of PBMCs. This chain connects TRBV10-3 to TRBJ1-1; D is undetermined. CDR3 sequence: CATSVDIGRDEAFF. The CDR3, as DNA: TGTGCCACCTCGGTAGATATCGGACGGGATGAAGCTTTCTTT.